A selection of T cell receptor beta chains follows, all from one sample in a study of T-cell reconstitution after alpha-beta-depleted transplantation in children. TCRdb reprocessed the PCR reads with MiXCR, giving one entry per CDR3 protein. This sample has under 350,000 distinct CDR3 sequences, with nearly 10% found just once. Sequenced material: PBMCs from the stem cell graft donor, taken from the stem cell graft. These receptors all come from a human donor who donated a stem cell graft to a child with SCID. Both conserved end residues are part of each CDR3. A D gene is named only where the DNA matches it firmly. The listing skips clone size in some rows; elsewhere it reads once, few, many or a size class.

v_gene	abundance	d_gene	j_gene	CDR3nt	CDR3aa
TRBV20-1	.	.	TRBJ2-5	TGCAGTGCTAGAGATCATCAAGCGGTACAAGAGACCCAGTACTTC	CSARDHQAVQETQYF
TRBV9	.	.	TRBJ1-1	TGTGCCAGCAGCGAAGAGGGGACGTTCACTGAAGCTTTCTTT	CASSEEGTFTEAFF
TRBV13	many	TRBD2	TRBJ2-7	TGTGCCAGCAGCTACGGACTAGCGGGCTACGAGCAGTACTTC	CASSYGLAGYEQYF
TRBV7-6	.	TRBD2	TRBJ2-3	TGTGCCAGCAGAAAGATAGCGGGTAGCACAGATACGCAGTATTTT	CASRKIAGSTDTQYF
TRBV5-1	many	.	TRBJ2-7	TGCGCCAGCAGCTTGTCACAGGAATACGAGCAGTACTTC	CASSLSQEYEQYF
TRBV6-5	many	.	TRBJ1-2	TGTGCCAGCAGCCAGGCTAACTATGGCTACACCTTC	CASSQANYGYTF
TRBV24-1	few	TRBD1	TRBJ1-2	TGTGCCACCAGTGGGGGACAGAACTATGGCTACACCTTC	CATSGGQNYGYTF
TRBV2	many	.	TRBJ2-1	TGTGCCAGCAGTAAATCCAGGGGGGCCTGGGATGAGCAGTTCTTC	CASSKSRGAWDEQFF
TRBV20-1	few	.	TRBJ1-5	TGCAGTGCCACGGACAGATTGGGGACTAGCAATCAGCCCCAGCATTTT	CSATDRLGTSNQPQHF
TRBV15	few	.	TRBJ1-3	TGTGCCACCAGGTCGGGGGACCTCTCTGGAAACACCATATATTTT	CATRSGDLSGNTIYF
TRBV5-1	.	.	TRBJ2-2	TGCGCCAGCAGTAGGACCGGACAGTCGTACACCGGGGAGCTGTTTTTT	CASSRTGQSYTGELFF
TRBV5-1	many	.	TRBJ2-7	TGCGCCAGCAGCGTCGGACAAGTTGGGACCTACGAGCAGTACTTC	CASSVGQVGTYEQYF
TRBV29-1	.	.	TRBJ2-1	TGCAGCGTCGCGGGTCACCCTAGAAGCTCCTACAATGAGCAGTTCTTC	CSVAGHPRSSYNEQFF
TRBV7-8	.	.	TRBJ2-1	TGTGCCAGCAGCTTAGGGTTACTGGGGAGTAGCTCCTACAATGAGCAGTTCTTC	CASSLGLLGSSSYNEQFF
TRBV27	few	TRBD2	TRBJ2-3	TGTGCCAGCAGTTTACGAGGGTTTGGGGACTACGAAGATACGCAGTATTTT	CASSLRGFGDYEDTQYF
TRBV6-1	many	TRBD1	TRBJ1-6	TGTGCCAGCAGCAGACAGGGGCAGGATTCACCCCTCCACTTT	CASSRQGQDSPLHF